This T cell receptor beta chain was profiled in a study of cytomegalovirus exposure and HLA in healthy donors. Comments on this clone: No antigen is known for it.

Method: immunoSEQ multiplex PCR; TCRdb's copy keeps in-frame clones and lacks some. The profile shows fewer than 200,000 clones, about 86% of them singletons. General observations from the study: Many donors carried some public TCRs, although rarity characterized most TCR sequences.

CDR3 size: 13 residues. Trimming removed 6 bases from V and 4 bases from J, with 13 bases in between. Germline CDR1 is SNHLY and CDR2 is FYNNEI. This TCR was recovered from a woman aged 25 to 39 in good health and CMV-seronegative. Sequencing input: PBMCs. The chain joins TRBV2 to TRBJ2-7; D is perhaps TRBD1 (7 bases). CDR3 residues: CASSAGQSYEQYF. CDR3 nucleotides: TGTGCCAGCAGCGCGGGACAGTCGTACGAGCAGTACTTC.